A single T cell receptor (beta chain) is shown here with its context. This clone was observed once. The clone's antigen remains unknown. It has no much larger one-base neighbor in the sample; base qualities were not kept. At one collaborating source in Seattle, patients were enrolled during active infection and were followed longitudinally through the course of disease. Whole blood was collected in K2EDTA tubes by collaborating institutions according to the institutions' own protocols. For TCRbeta analysis, collaborator samples were shipped as frozen whole blood, as isolated PBMCs, or as DNA extracted from either sample type. These data originate in a study of blood T cell repertoires in COVID-19 (dated by TCRdb to 2020 to 2021). With respect to the entire study: The collaborator samples originated in the United States, Italy and Spain and spanned the acute and convalescent phases of COVID-19. Where available, HLA class I and class II types were obtained from metadata supplied by the sample provider rather than from assay-based typing. The prospective study material was composed of cDNA or gDNA derived from T cells, B-cell-depleted T cells, or PBMCs. Nearly every sample came with metadata listing a de-identified subject ID, COVID-19 status, age in years and sex. The repertoires were made available in a free public database intended to serve as a resource for research on the immune response to SARS-CoV-2. The samples were drawn from the first 160 participants of the ongoing ImmuneRACE study and from 1,254 subjects provided by 6 global collaborators. Deeply sampled blood TCRbeta repertoires from subjects exposed to, actively infected with, or recovered from COVID-19 were included in the dataset. Points the paper makes about the study in general: Clinical and demographic metadata were provided uncurated, with the amount varying by source and participant.

TCRbeta CDR3 regions were amplified from genomic DNA using the immunoSEQ Assay, a bias-controlled multiplex PCR. On the study's bioinformatics: Nucleated cell counts per sample were estimated from amplification of reference gene primers within the assay. Sequence reads were collapsed and filtered to measure the absolute abundance of every unique TCRbeta CDR3 rearrangement. For each sample, productive Simpson clonality was calculated as the square root of Simpson's diversity index over productive rearrangements. TCRdb carries this immuneACCESS record with in-frame sequences only. Its versions omit some clonotypes, under half of them owing to an unresolved V gene in the studies checked, with the rest unexplained. V and J calls and clone size are given by that table; D and trimming were obtained from the DNA. The table for this sample lists 300,000 to 350,000 clones; 75% to 90% of them were counted only once. The ten most abundant clones make up 2.9% of the sample.

The CDR3 measures 15 amino acids from cysteine to phenylalanine. The kept DNA is CDR3 alone, 45 bases in frame from the first base. Ends trimmed: V by 6 bases, J by 0 bases; bases unmatched to a gene: 5. As encoded in the germline V gene, CDR1 is MNHNS while CDR2 is SASEGT. The sequence joins TRBV6-1 to TRBJ2-3; 8 central nucleotides agree with TRBD2. This receptor was taken from a woman aged 30 to 39 with COVID-19, enrolled during active disease. Sample: peripheral blood. The CDR3 has the sequence CASRLTSASTDTQYF. The nucleotide sequence is TGTGCCAGCAGACTGACTAGCGCGAGCACAGATACGCAGTATTTT.